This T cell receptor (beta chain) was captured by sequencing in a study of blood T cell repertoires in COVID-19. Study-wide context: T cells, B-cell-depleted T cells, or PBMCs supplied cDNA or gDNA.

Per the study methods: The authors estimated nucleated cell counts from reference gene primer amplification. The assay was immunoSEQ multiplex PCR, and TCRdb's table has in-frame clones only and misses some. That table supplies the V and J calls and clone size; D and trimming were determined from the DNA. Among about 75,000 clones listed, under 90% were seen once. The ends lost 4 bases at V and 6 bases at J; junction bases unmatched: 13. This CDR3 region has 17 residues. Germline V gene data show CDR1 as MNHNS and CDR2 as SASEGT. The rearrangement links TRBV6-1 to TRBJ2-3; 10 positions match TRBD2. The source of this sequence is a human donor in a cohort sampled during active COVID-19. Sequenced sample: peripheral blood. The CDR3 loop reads CASSGPLSGGAFDTQYF. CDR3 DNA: TGTGCCAGCAGTGGGCCTCTCAGCGGGGGGGCGTTCGATACGCAGTATTTT.